The 18 T cell receptor beta chains below come from one sample, sequenced in a study of tumor-infiltrating lymphocytes in primary liver carcinoma. Researchers generated TCR beta cDNA from approximately 450 ng of total RNA, relying on a constant-region primer. It was through three nested multiplex PCR rounds of slightly modified ARM-PCR that TCR beta libraries arose. The two initial PCR rounds, nine to eleven cycles each, used TRBV1-TRBV30 forward and C-beta reverse primers. Via MiXCR, TCRdb re-called the multiplex PCR reads, giving one row per CDR3 protein. In the table there are around 330,000 distinct CDR3 sequences, almost 60% of which are singletons. Unsorted whole blood yielded the blood RNA, and germline DNA was also extracted. The sequencing sample was made of peripheral blood. The receptors stem from a woman in her twenties or thirties with primary liver carcinoma and hepatitis B virus infection.

The chain has TRBV10-2 and TRBJ2-5; D possibly corresponds to TRBD2 (6 bases). The V and J ends lost 1 base and 4 bases respectively, with 16 bases between them. Germline CDR1 and CDR2: WSHSY and SAAADI. This CDR3 has 16 amino acids. The CDR3 is CASSEYGTPLRETQYF. CDR3 DNA sequence: TGCGCCAGCAGTGAGTACGGGACTCCCCTGAGAGAGACCCAGTACTTC.

Concerning this clonotype: This could be a read error, since a much larger clone is one nucleotide away. V gene TRBV4-2 combines with J gene TRBJ1-2, with D hard to call. Germline CDR1 is LGHNA and CDR2 is YNFKEQ. CDR3 length: 13 residues. The CDR3 nucleotides are TGCGCCAGCAGCCAAGCGTCAGATTATGGCTACACCTTC. As protein: CASSQASDYGYTF.

The chain's CDR3 is CAIRQGLEETQYF. In DNA, the CDR3 is TGTGCCATCAGGCAGGGGTTGGAAGAGACCCAGTACTTC. V usage is TRBV10-3 and J usage is TRBJ2-5, with a weak D call TRBD1 (6 bases). In germline, CDR1 is ENHRY, CDR2 SYGVKD. CDR3 length equals 13 residues. Trimming stripped 6 bases from V and 3 bases from J, with 11 bases between.

A word on this clonotype: The germline gene is not matched at one end of the junction; a read error may be the cause. V usage is TRBV5-5 and J usage is TRBJ2-7; D is ambiguous. Germline CDR1 SGHKS, CDR2 YYEKEE (reference sequence). This CDR3 region has 17 residues. CDR3 in amino acids: CASSLAASSATTYEEYF. For the CDR3, the DNA is TGTGCCAGCAGCTTGGCTGCGTCTTCGGCCACCACCTACGAGGAGTACTTC.

Points on this clonotype: The junction departs from germline at one end; a sequencing error may be responsible. This chain joins TRBV11-3 and TRBJ2-3; perhaps TRBD1 as D (6 bases). Germline assignment: CDR1 SGHNT and CDR2 YENEEA. The length of the CDR3 is 14 residues. Written as DNA, the CDR3 is TGCGCCAGCAGCTTCACAGGGAGCACAGATGCGCAGTATTTT. Its protein product is CASSFTGSTDAQYF.

J is TRBJ1-4 and V is TRBV12-3 or TRBV12-4; TRBD1 might be the D (6 bases). The CDR3 spans 14 residues. Deletions cut 4 bases from V and 7 bases from J, with 13 bases between. The CDR3 DNA reads TGTGCCAGCAGTTGGTCAGGGGTTGGTGAAAAACTGTTTTTT. It translates to CASSWSGVGEKLFF.

The chain joins TRBV19 to TRBJ2-1; 9 bases fit TRBD1. CDR1 and CDR2 (germline): LNHDA, SQIVND (reference sequence). The CDR3 sequence is 14 residues long. Trimming at V came to 10 bases and at J to 10 bases, leaving 14 bases not matched to a gene. This chain's CDR3 is CATSSGTGSREQFF. The CDR3 region has the DNA TGTGCCACCAGCTCCGGGACAGGGTCTCGCGAGCAGTTCTTC.

With regard to this clonotype: Relative to the germline gene, one junction end is altered; a read error may explain this. V and J are TRBV10-1 and TRBJ2-3; D remains unclear. The CDR3 totals 13 residues. Per germline, CDR1 WNHNN and CDR2 SYGVQD (reference sequence). CDR3 bases: TGTGCCAGCAGTGAGTCCGACACAGATACGCAGTATTTT. This encodes CASSESDTDTQYF.

This clonotype was observed a handful of times. The chain uses TRBV6-6 and TRBJ2-7, with a weak D call TRBD2 (5 bases). The CDR3 sequence is 12 residues long. Trimming removed 7 bases at V and 0 bases at J, with 7 bases between. The germline gives CDR1 MNHNY, CDR2 SVGAGI (reference sequence). The CDR3 loop reads CASTGISYEQYF. The CDR3 nucleotides are TGTGCCAGCACGGGGATCTCCTACGAGCAGTACTTC.

In regard to this clonotype: An end of the junction does not agree with germline; a read error may underlie this. V is TRBV12-3 or TRBV12-4 and J is TRBJ1-1; no reliable D call. This CDR3 region has 14 residues. The chain's CDR3 is CASSLGLMNTEAFF. In nucleotides, the CDR3 is TGTGCCAGCAGTTTGGGCCTGATGAACACCGAAGCTTTCTTT.

For this clonotype: This sequence may be a read error, since a much larger clone differs from it by one base. V and J are TRBV12-3 or TRBV12-4 and TRBJ2-2; D remains unclear. There are 12 residues in the CDR3. Trimming removed 6 bases at V and 6 bases at J, with 8 bases between. This CDR3 is CASRMGSGELFF. DNA of the CDR3: TGTGCCAGCAGGATGGGTTCCGGGGAGCTGTTTTTT.

This clonotype was counted once. This may stem from a read error, because a much larger clone lies one nucleotide away. The V gene is TRBV4-1, the J gene TRBJ2-2, with D uncertain. Germline assignment: CDR1 MGHRA and CDR2 YSYEKL. This CDR3 region has 13 residues. Trimming left V 4 bases short and J 5 bases short, with 8 bases between. The CDR3 region has the DNA TGCGCCAGCAGCCTCCCTATGACCGGGGAGCTGTTTTTT. This codes for CASSLPMTGELFF.

This clonotype was seen repeatedly, ten times or more. This chain joins TRBV6-5 and TRBJ1-2; D remains ambiguous. CDR3 length equals 13 residues. Germline values: CDR1 MNHEY, CDR2 SVGAGI. Trimming cost V 6 bases and J 4 bases, with 12 bases left between them. For the CDR3, the DNA is TGTGCCAGCAGAGATGATACGTCCTATGGCTACACCTTC. Protein product: CASRDDTSYGYTF.

A note on this clonotype: One base away lies a much larger clone, so this may be a sequencing read error. This chain links TRBV12-3 or TRBV12-4 with TRBJ2-1, with D perhaps assigned TRBD1 or TRBD2 (5 bases each). The CDR3 extends over 13 amino acids. The V gene lost 5 bases and the J gene lost 5 bases, with 10 bases spanning the gap. The CDR3 region has the DNA TGTGCCAGCAGTGGGGGACCTCACAATGAGCAGTTCTTC. Translated, it gives CASSGGPHNEQFF.

This clonotype was seen ten or more times. The genes are TRBV29-1 and TRBJ2-2, with 7 bases fitting TRBD2. V lost 3 bases and J lost 8; bases outside the gene matches: 9. Per germline, CDR1 SQVTM and CDR2 ANQGSEA. This CDR3 has 14 amino acids. CDR3 in amino acids: CSVEVPSGIGELFF. Written as DNA, the CDR3 is TGCAGCGTTGAGGTCCCCAGCGGGATAGGGGAGCTGTTTTTT.

Concerning this clonotype: This may be a read error, as it is one base from a much larger clone. V and J are TRBV4-1 and TRBJ1-4; D gene ambiguous. CDR1 and CDR2 from the germline V gene are MGHRA and YSYEKL. The CDR3 has 16 amino acids. The CDR3 reads CASNQAYLTRNEKLFF. The CDR3 DNA reads TGCGCCAGCAACCAAGCTTACCTGACCCGAAATGAAAAACTGTTTTTT.

In regard to this clonotype: A much larger clone lies a single base off, so this may be a read error. This chain connects TRBV6-5 to TRBJ2-5; D remains unclear. Per the germline V gene, CDR1 is MNHEY and CDR2 is SVGAGI. The ends were cut back, 5 bases at V and 4 bases at J, with 14 bases in the middle. The CDR3 has 14 residues. CDR3 sequence (DNA): TGTGCCAGCAGTCCACCTTTCACCCGAGAGACCCAGTACTTC. Translated: CASSPPFTRETQYF.

This clonotype was observed a few times. The genes are TRBV6-1 and TRBJ2-2; TRBD2 matches at 12 bases. Germline V lookup: CDR1 MNHNS, CDR2 SASEGT. The V and J ends lost 1 base and 5 bases, in that order; junction bases with no gene match: 8. The CDR3 loop spans 18 amino acids. CDR3 nucleotide sequence: TGTGCCAGCAGTGAAGTCCTAGCGGGAGGGCTAGTGACCGGGGAGCTGTTTTTT. Amino acid sequence: CASSEVLAGGLVTGELFF.